This section outlines one TCR beta chain sequence together with its context. Its antigen is not known. CDR3 length: 16 residues. Germline V lookup: CDR1 SGHNT, CDR2 YYREEE (reference sequence). Trimming cost V 3 bases and J 8 bases; bases outside gene matches: 14. This sample was taken from a study of cytomegalovirus exposure and HLA in healthy donors. Study observations and caveats: It was confirmed in vitro that a few of the CMV-associated chains were specific for CMV antigens. Among TCR beta chains, those listed as cytomegalovirus-associated numbered over 150. Reports indicated that the classifier achieved high specificity and sensitivity in diagnosing cytomegalovirus status. According to a later analysis, TCR clusters from the first cohort tended to co-occur in the 120 or so validation repertoires.

Measured with immunoSEQ multiplex PCR; TCRdb has only the in-frame clones, and not every one. The sample has about 190,000 clones; approximately 83% are singletons. The source material was PBMCs. This sequence was found in a woman younger than 35 in good health and CMV-seropositive. The V and J genes are TRBV5-4 and TRBJ1-2, with TRBD1 identical over 9 bases. CDR3 amino acids: CASSSEIRGQGSGYTF. The CDR3 nucleotides are TGTGCCAGCAGCTCGGAAATCCGGGGACAGGGAAGCGGCTACACCTTC. Full variable domain (remainder filled in from reference TRBV5-4 and TRBJ1-2): ETGVTQSPTHLIKTRGQQVTLRCSSQSGHNTVSWYQQALGQGPQFIFQYYREEENGRGNFPPRFSGLQFPNYSSELNVNALELDDSALYLCASSSEIRGQGSGYTFGSGTRLTVV.